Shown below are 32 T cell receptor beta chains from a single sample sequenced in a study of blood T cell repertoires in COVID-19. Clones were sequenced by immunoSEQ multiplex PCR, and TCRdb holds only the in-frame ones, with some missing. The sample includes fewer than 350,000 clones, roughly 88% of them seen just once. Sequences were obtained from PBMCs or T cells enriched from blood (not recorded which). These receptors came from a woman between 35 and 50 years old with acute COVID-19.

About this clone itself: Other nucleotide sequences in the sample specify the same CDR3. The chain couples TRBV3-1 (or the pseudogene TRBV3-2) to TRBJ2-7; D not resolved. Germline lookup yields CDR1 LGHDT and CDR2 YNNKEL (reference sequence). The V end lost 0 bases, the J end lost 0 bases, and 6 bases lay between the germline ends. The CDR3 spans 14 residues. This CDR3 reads CASSQEGSSYEQYF. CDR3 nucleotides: TGTGCCAGCAGCCAAGAGGGCAGCTCCTACGAGCAGTACTTC.

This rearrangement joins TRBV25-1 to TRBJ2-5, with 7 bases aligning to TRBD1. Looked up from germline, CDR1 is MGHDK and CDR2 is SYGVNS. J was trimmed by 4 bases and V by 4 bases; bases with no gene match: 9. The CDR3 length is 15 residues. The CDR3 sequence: CASSADRARVETQYF. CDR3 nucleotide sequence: TGTGCCAGCAGTGCCGACAGGGCTCGGGTAGAGACCCAGTACTTC.

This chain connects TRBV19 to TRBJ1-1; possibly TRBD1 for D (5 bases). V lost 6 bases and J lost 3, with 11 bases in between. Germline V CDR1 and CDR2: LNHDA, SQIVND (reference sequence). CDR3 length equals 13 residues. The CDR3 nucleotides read TGTGCCAGTAGGCAAGGGGTTTACACTGAAGCTTTCTTT. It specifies CASRQGVYTEAFF.

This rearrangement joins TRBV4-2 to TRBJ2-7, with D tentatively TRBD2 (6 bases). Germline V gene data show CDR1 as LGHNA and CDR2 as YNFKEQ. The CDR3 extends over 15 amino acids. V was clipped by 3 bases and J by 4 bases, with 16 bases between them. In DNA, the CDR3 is TGTGCCAGCAGCCAGATACCGGGACTTCGTTACGAGCAGTACTTC. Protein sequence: CASSQIPGLRYEQYF.

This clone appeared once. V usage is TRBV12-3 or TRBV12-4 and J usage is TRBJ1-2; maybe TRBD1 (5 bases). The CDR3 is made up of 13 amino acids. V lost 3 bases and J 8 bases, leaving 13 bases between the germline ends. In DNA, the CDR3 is TGTGCCAGCAGTTTTACCAGGGTGCTCGGCTACACCTTC. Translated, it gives CASSFTRVLGYTF.

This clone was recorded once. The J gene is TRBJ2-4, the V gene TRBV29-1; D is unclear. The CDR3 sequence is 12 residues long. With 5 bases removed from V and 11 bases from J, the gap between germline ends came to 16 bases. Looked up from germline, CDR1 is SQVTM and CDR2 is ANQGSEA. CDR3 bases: TGCAGCGTTTTCGGTGACAATTTTTTTCAGTACTTC. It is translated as CSVFGDNFFQYF. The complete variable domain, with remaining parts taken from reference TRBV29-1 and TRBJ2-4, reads SAVISQKPSRDICQRGTSLTIQCQVDSQVTMMFWYRQQPGQSLTLIATANQGSEATYESGFVIDKFPISRPNLTFSTLTVSNMSPEDSSIYLCSVFGDNFFQYFGAGTRLSVL.

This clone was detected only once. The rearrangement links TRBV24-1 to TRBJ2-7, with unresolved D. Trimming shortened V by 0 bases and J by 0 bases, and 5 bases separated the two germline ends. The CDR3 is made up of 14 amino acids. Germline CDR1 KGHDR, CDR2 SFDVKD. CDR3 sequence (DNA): TGTGCCACCAGTGATTTGGGCAGCTCCTACGAGCAGTACTTC. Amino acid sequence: CATSDLGSSYEQYF.

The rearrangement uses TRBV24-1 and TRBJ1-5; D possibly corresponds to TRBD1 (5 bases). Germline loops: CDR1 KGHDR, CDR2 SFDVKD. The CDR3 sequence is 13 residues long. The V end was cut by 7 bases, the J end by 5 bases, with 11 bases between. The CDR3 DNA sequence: TGTGCCACCAGCAAATCAGGGTATCAGCCCCAGCATTTT. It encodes CATSKSGYQPQHF.

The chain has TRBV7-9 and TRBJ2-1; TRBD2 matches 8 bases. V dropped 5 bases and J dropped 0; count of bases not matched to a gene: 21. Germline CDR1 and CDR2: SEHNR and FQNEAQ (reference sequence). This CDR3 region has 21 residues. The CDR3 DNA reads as TGTGCCAGCAGCATATACCACGGGGTAGCGGGGAGGGGGAGCTCCTACAATGAGCAGTTCTTC. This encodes CASSIYHGVAGRGSSYNEQFF.

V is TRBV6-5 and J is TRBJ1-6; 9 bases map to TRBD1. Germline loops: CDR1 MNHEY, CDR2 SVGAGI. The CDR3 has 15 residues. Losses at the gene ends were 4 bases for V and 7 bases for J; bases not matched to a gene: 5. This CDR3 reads CASSLGTGRNSPLHF. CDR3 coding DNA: TGTGCCAGCAGTTTGGGGACAGGGAGGAATTCACCCCTCCACTTT.

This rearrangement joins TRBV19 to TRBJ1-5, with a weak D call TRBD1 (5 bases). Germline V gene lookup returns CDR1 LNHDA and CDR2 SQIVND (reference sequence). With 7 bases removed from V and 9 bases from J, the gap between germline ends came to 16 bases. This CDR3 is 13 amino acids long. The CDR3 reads CASKASAGGPQHF. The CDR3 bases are TGTGCCAGTAAGGCCTCAGCGGGGGGGCCCCAGCATTTT. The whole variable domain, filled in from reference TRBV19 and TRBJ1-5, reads DGGITQSPKYLFRKEGQNVTLSCEQNLNHDAMYWYRQDPGQGLRLIYYSQIVNDFQKGDIAEGYSVSREKKESFPLTVTSAQKNPTAFYLCASKASAGGPQHFGDGTRLSIL.

The CDR3 coding sequence is TGTGCCAGCAGTGAAGCCGGGGGGCAAGAGACCCAGTACTTC. This sequence encodes CASSEAGGQETQYF. The genes are TRBV6-1 and TRBJ2-5; TRBD2 matches 7 bases. Germline V CDR1 and CDR2: MNHNS, SASEGT. V lost 0 bases to trimming and J lost 2 bases; unmatched junction nucleotides: 0. The CDR3 consists of 14 residues.

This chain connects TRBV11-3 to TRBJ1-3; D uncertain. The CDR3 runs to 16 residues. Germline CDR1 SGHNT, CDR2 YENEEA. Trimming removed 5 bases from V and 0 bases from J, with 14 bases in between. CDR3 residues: CASSPLPRDSGNTIYF. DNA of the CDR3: TGTGCCAGCAGCCCCCTCCCGAGGGACTCTGGAAACACCATATATTTT.

The chain's CDR3 is CASSEHSGQGSEAFF. The CDR3 DNA is TGTGCCAGCAGTGAACACTCCGGACAGGGATCCGAAGCTTTCTTT. The V gene is TRBV25-1, the J gene TRBJ1-1; the match to TRBD1 covers 8 bases. With 2 bases clipped from V and 8 bases from J, the junction kept 10 bases outside the gene matches. CDR1 is MGHDK, CDR2 SYGVNS, per germline. CDR3 length equals 15 residues. Based on the CDR3 plus reference TRBV25-1 and TRBJ1-1, the full variable domain is EADIYQTPRYLVIGTGKKITLECSQTMGHDKMYWYQQDPGMELHLIHYSYGVNSTEKGDLSSESTVSRIRTEHFPLTLESARPSHTSQYLCASSEHSGQGSEAFFGQGTRLTVV.

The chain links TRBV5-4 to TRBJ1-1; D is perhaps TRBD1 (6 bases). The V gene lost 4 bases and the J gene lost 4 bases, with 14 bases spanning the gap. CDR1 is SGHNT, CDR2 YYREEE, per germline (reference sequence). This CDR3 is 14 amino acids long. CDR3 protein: CASSAQQGGTEAFF. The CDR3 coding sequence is TGTGCCAGCAGCGCGCAACAGGGTGGCACTGAAGCTTTCTTT.

CDR3 in DNA: TGTGCCACCTACAGCAGTCCTAGCAATCAGCCCCAGCATTTT. This gives the protein CATYSSPSNQPQHF. The chain couples TRBV30 to TRBJ1-5; D is unclear. This CDR3 spans 14 amino acids. Germline V gives CDR1 GTSNPN, CDR2 SVGIG (reference sequence). V lost 8 bases, J lost 0 bases, and 14 bases lay in between.

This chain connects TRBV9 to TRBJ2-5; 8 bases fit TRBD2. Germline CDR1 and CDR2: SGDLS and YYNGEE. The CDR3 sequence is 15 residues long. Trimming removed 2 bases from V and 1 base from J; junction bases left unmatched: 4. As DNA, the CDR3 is TGTGCCAGCAGCGTCGCGGGGGGCCTCCAAGAGACCCAGTACTTC. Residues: CASSVAGGLQETQYF.

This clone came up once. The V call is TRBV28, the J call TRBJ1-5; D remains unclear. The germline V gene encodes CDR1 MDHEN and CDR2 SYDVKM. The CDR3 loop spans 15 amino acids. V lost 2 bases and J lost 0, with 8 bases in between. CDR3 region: CASSLGENSNQPQHF. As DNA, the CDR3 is TGTGCCAGCAGTTTAGGGGAGAATAGCAATCAGCCCCAGCATTTT.

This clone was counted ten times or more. The CDR3 loop is CASRDGTGGAGHEQYF. CDR3 in DNA: TGTGCCAGCAGGGACGGGACAGGGGGCGCCGGCCACGAGCAGTACTTC. This sequence joins TRBV7-2 and TRBJ2-7; TRBD1 matches 12 bases. The junction had 11 bases not matched to a gene; V was cut back by 6 bases and J by 5 bases. CDR3 length: 16 amino acids. CDR1 and CDR2 (germline): SGHTA, FQGNSA.

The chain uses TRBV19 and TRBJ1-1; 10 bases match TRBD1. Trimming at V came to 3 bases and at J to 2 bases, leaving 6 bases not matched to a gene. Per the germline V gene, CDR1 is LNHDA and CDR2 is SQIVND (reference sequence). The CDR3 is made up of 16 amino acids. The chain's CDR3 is CASSIEWDRGNTEAFF. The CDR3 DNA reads TGTGCCAGTAGTATTGAGTGGGACAGGGGAAACACTGAAGCTTTCTTT. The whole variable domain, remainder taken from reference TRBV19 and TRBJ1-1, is DGGITQSPKYLFRKEGQNVTLSCEQNLNHDAMYWYRQDPGQGLRLIYYSQIVNDFQKGDIAEGYSVSREKKESFPLTVTSAQKNPTAFYLCASSIEWDRGNTEAFFGQGTRLTVV.

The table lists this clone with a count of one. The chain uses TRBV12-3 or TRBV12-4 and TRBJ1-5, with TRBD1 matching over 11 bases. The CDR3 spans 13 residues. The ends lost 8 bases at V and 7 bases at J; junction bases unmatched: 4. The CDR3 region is CASGGTGGQPQHF. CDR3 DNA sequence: TGTGCCAGCGGTGGGACAGGGGGACAGCCCCAGCATTTT.

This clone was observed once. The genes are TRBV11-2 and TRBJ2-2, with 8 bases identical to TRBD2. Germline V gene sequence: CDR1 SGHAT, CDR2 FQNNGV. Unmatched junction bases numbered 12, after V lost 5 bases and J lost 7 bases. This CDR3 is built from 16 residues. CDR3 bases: TGTGCCAGCAGCGCCTTCGGGAGGGTCTTCAACGGGGAGCTGTTTTTT. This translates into CASSAFGRVFNGELFF.

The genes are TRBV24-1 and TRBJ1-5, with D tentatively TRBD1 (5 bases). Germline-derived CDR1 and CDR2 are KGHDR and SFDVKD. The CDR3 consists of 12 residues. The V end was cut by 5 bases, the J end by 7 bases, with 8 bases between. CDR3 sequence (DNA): TGTGCCACCAGTGTCTGGGGCCAGCCCCAGCATTTT. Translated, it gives CATSVWGQPQHF.

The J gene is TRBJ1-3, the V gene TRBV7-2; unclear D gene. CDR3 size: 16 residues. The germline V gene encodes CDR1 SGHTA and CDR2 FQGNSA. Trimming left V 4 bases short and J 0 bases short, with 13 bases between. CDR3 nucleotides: TGTGCCAGCAGCTGGAGCCAGCATCGCTCTGGAAACACCATATATTTT. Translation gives CASSWSQHRSGNTIYF.

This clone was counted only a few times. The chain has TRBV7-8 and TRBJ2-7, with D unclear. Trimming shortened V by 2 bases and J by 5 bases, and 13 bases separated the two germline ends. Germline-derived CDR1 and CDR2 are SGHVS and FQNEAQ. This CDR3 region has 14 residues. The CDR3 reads CASSLLGQTDEQYF. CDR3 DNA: TGTGCCAGCAGCTTATTGGGCCAGACCGACGAGCAGTACTTC.

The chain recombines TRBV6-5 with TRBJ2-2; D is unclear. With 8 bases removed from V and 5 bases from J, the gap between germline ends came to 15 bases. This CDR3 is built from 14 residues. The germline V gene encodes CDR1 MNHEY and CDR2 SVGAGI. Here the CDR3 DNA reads TGTGCCAGCGAGAAGGTCGCGAGGACCGGGGAGCTGTTTTTT. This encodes CASEKVARTGELFF.

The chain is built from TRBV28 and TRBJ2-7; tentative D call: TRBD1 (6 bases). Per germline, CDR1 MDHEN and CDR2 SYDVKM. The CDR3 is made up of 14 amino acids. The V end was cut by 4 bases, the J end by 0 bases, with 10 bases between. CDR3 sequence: CASSSDRFSYEQYF. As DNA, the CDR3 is TGTGCCAGCAGTTCCGACAGGTTCTCCTACGAGCAGTACTTC.

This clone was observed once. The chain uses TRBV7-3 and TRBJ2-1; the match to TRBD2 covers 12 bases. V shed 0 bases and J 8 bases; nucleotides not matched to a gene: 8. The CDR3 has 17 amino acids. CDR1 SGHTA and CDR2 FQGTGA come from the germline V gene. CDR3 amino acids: CASSLTVVASGRDEQFF. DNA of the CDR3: TGTGCCAGCAGCTTAACGGTTGTGGCTAGCGGGAGGGATGAGCAGTTCTTC.

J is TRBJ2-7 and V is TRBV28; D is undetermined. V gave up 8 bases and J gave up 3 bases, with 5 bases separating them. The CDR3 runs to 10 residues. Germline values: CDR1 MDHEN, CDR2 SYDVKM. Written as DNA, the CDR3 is TGTGCCAGCGGGCTCTACGAGCAGTACTTC. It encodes CASGLYEQYF.

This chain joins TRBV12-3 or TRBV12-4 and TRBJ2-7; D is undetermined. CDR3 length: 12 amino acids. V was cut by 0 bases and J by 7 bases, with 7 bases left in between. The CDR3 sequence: CASSLAILEQYF. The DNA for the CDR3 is TGTGCCAGCAGTTTAGCTATCCTGGAGCAGTACTTC.

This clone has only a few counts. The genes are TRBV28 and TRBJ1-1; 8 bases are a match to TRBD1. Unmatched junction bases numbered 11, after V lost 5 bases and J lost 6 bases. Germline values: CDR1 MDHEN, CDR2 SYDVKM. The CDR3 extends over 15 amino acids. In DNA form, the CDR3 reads TGTGCCAGCAGTCGAGACAGGGGAGGATGGGCTGAAGCTTTCTTT. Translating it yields CASSRDRGGWAEAFF.

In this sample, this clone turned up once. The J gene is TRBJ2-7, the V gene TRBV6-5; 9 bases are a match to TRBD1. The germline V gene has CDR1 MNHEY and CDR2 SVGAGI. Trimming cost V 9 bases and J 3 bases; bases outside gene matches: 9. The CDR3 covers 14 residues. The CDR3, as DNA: TGTGCCAGTTATCGGGGGACAGGGAACTACGAGCAGTACTTC. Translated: CASYRGTGNYEQYF.